The rows below give T cell receptor beta chains drawn from one sample of a study of neurological immune-mediated disorders. TCRdb reprocessed the 5' RACE reads via MiXCR and lists one record per CDR3 protein. The sample consists of about 74,000 distinct CDR3 sequences, roughly 5% of them appearing once. Sequenced sample: PBMCs. The source is a young man with multiple sclerosis. Both conserved end residues are part of each CDR3. The D gene is left open where the match is weak. Clone size is given as once, few, many, or a class for an expanded clone.

d_call: NA; j_call: TRBJ1-5; clone_size: many; v_call: TRBV12-3/TRBV12-4; cdr3_nt: TGTGCCAGCAGTACCCGGAGCAATCAGCCCCAGCATTTT; cdr3_aa: CASSTRSNQPQHF
d_call: NA; j_call: TRBJ2-3; clone_size: many; v_call: TRBV6-6; cdr3_nt: TGTGCCAGCAGTCACCCCGCCTCGGGGGAGACGGACACAGATACGCAGTATTTT; cdr3_aa: CASSHPASGETDTDTQYF
d_call: TRBD2; j_call: TRBJ2-6; clone_size: many; v_call: TRBV7-2; cdr3_nt: TGTGCCAGCAGCTTAGGCGGGAGAGTTAATGGGGCCAACGTCCTGACTTTC; cdr3_aa: CASSLGGRVNGANVLTF
d_call: TRBD2; j_call: TRBJ2-3; clone_size: many; v_call: TRBV3-1; cdr3_nt: TGTGCCAGCAGCCAAGTGGGACTAGCGGGAGGCGATACGCAGTATTTT; cdr3_aa: CASSQVGLAGGDTQYF
d_call: TRBD1; j_call: TRBJ1-1; clone_size: many; v_call: TRBV20-1; cdr3_nt: TGCAGTGCAAACAGGGGGGTGAACACTGAAGCTTTCTTT; cdr3_aa: CSANRGVNTEAFF
d_call: TRBD2; j_call: TRBJ2-3; clone_size: many; v_call: TRBV7-3; cdr3_nt: TGTGCCAGCAGCCAACTAGCGGCCCGCACAGATACGCAGTATTTT; cdr3_aa: CASSQLAARTDTQYF
d_call: TRBD1; j_call: TRBJ2-1; clone_size: many; v_call: TRBV7-2; cdr3_nt: TGTGCCAGCGCAGGGGGAAACTACAATGAGCAGTTCTTC; cdr3_aa: CASAGGNYNEQFF
d_call: NA; j_call: TRBJ2-1; clone_size: many; v_call: TRBV2; cdr3_nt: TGTGCCAGCAGTCTCAGGTCCTCCTACAATGAGCAGTTCTTC; cdr3_aa: CASSLRSSYNEQFF
d_call: NA; j_call: TRBJ1-2; clone_size: many; v_call: TRBV3-1; cdr3_nt: TGTGCCAGCAGCCAAGGGGACAACAGGGATGGCTACACCTTC; cdr3_aa: CASSQGDNRDGYTF
d_call: TRBD1; j_call: TRBJ2-7; clone_size: many; v_call: TRBV5-1; cdr3_nt: TGCGCCAGCAGCCAGGGACAGGTAGGGTACGAGCAGTACTTC; cdr3_aa: CASSQGQVGYEQYF
d_call: NA; j_call: TRBJ2-1; clone_size: many; v_call: TRBV7-2; cdr3_nt: TGTGCCAGCCTCCGGGATTTTCTCTACAATGAGCAGTTCTTC; cdr3_aa: CASLRDFLYNEQFF
d_call: NA; j_call: TRBJ2-1; clone_size: many; v_call: TRBV6-6; cdr3_nt: TGTGCCAGCAGTCAGACCCGGGCCAATGAGCAGTTCTTC; cdr3_aa: CASSQTRANEQFF
d_call: NA; j_call: TRBJ1-6; clone_size: many; v_call: TRBV28; cdr3_nt: TGTGCCAGCGGAGGTGCGGGATATAATTCACCCCTCCACTTT; cdr3_aa: CASGGAGYNSPLHF
d_call: NA; j_call: TRBJ2-7; clone_size: many; v_call: TRBV9; cdr3_nt: TGTGCCAGCAGCGTAGAATCTAGCCCTGACGTCGAGCAGTACTTC; cdr3_aa: CASSVESSPDVEQYF
d_call: NA; j_call: TRBJ2-1; clone_size: many; v_call: TRBV9; cdr3_nt: TGTGCCAGCAGCCCCGGCGGGGTCCGGAATGAGCAGTTCTTC; cdr3_aa: CASSPGGVRNEQFF
d_call: NA; j_call: TRBJ1-3; clone_size: many; v_call: TRBV7-9; cdr3_nt: TGTGCCAGCAGTATTATCGACAGACCAGGAAACACCATATATTTT; cdr3_aa: CASSIIDRPGNTIYF
d_call: NA; j_call: TRBJ1-2; clone_size: many; v_call: TRBV20-1; cdr3_nt: TGCAGTGCCCCGAAAGACTATGGCTACACCTTC; cdr3_aa: CSAPKDYGYTF
d_call: NA; j_call: TRBJ2-4; clone_size: few; v_call: TRBV11-2; cdr3_nt: TGTGCCAGCAGCTTAACAGGGAGAGGGACCAAAAACATTCAGTACTTC; cdr3_aa: CASSLTGRGTKNIQYF
d_call: NA; j_call: TRBJ2-1; clone_size: many; v_call: TRBV20-1; cdr3_nt: TGCAGTGCTAGAGTTCCGTGGGGCAATGAGCAGTTCTTC; cdr3_aa: CSARVPWGNEQFF
d_call: NA; j_call: TRBJ2-2; clone_size: many; v_call: TRBV20-1; cdr3_nt: TGCAGCGCCGGGACCCAGAACACCGGGGAGCTGTTTTTT; cdr3_aa: CSAGTQNTGELFF
d_call: NA; j_call: TRBJ2-7; clone_size: many; v_call: TRBV6-5; cdr3_nt: TGTGCCAGCAGTTACTCGTACACAGCTGACTACGAGCAGTACTTC; cdr3_aa: CASSYSYTADYEQYF
d_call: TRBD2; j_call: TRBJ2-7; clone_size: many; v_call: TRBV20-1; cdr3_nt: TGCAGTGCCCCTAGCGGCTACGAGCAGTACTTC; cdr3_aa: CSAPSGYEQYF
d_call: NA; j_call: TRBJ2-1; clone_size: many; v_call: TRBV5-5; cdr3_nt: TGTGCCAGCAGTTGGGACAGCCGGGGGGGCAATGAGCAGTTCTTC; cdr3_aa: CASSWDSRGGNEQFF
d_call: NA; j_call: TRBJ2-6; clone_size: many; v_call: TRBV12-3/TRBV12-4; cdr3_nt: TGTGCCAGCAGAAAGTCTGGGGCCAACGTCCTGACTTTC; cdr3_aa: CASRKSGANVLTF
d_call: TRBD2; j_call: TRBJ2-7; clone_size: many; v_call: TRBV20-1; cdr3_nt: TGCAGTGCTAGAGGCACTAGCGGAACCTACGAGCAGTACTTC; cdr3_aa: CSARGTSGTYEQYF
d_call: NA; j_call: TRBJ2-1; clone_size: many; v_call: TRBV20-1; cdr3_nt: TGCAGTGCTGAGAACAGGGCTCTGAGCTCCTACAATGAGCAGTTCTTC; cdr3_aa: CSAENRALSSYNEQFF
d_call: NA; j_call: TRBJ2-3; clone_size: many; v_call: TRBV12-3/TRBV12-4; cdr3_nt: TGTGCCAGCAGAGTACTAGTCTCTACGCAGTATTTT; cdr3_aa: CASRVLVSTQYF
d_call: TRBD1; j_call: TRBJ2-2; clone_size: many; v_call: TRBV6-2/TRBV6-3; cdr3_nt: TGTGCCAGCAGAGCCGGGACAGGAAACACCGGGGAGCTGTTTTTT; cdr3_aa: CASRAGTGNTGELFF
d_call: TRBD1; j_call: TRBJ2-7; clone_size: many; v_call: TRBV7-2; cdr3_nt: TGTGCCAGCAGCTATAGAGGACAGTTACCGGGACAGGGGGCCTACGAGCAGTACTTC; cdr3_aa: CASSYRGQLPGQGAYEQYF
d_call: TRBD1; j_call: TRBJ2-4; clone_size: many; v_call: TRBV5-1; cdr3_nt: TGCGCCAGCAGCTTGGGGACAGGGGGCTCGGGGAACATTCAGTACTTC; cdr3_aa: CASSLGTGGSGNIQYF
d_call: TRBD2; j_call: TRBJ2-1; clone_size: many; v_call: TRBV7-6; cdr3_nt: TGTGCCAGCAGCGCCGGGACGGGAACTAGCGGGAGCTATGAGCAGTTCTTC; cdr3_aa: CASSAGTGTSGSYEQFF
d_call: NA; j_call: TRBJ2-3; clone_size: many; v_call: TRBV29-1; cdr3_nt: TGCAGCGTTGGGCTTGGGGGTGGCGATACGCAGTATTTT; cdr3_aa: CSVGLGGGDTQYF
d_call: TRBD2; j_call: TRBJ2-7; clone_size: many; v_call: TRBV20-1; cdr3_nt: TGCAGTGCTACTAAGTTAGGGGCGGGGGTACGTCGCGAGCAGTACTTC; cdr3_aa: CSATKLGAGVRREQYF
d_call: NA; j_call: TRBJ1-2; clone_size: many; v_call: TRBV20-1; cdr3_nt: TGCAGTGCTAGGCCGGGGATCGACTATGGCTACACCTTC; cdr3_aa: CSARPGIDYGYTF
d_call: NA; j_call: TRBJ2-5; clone_size: many; v_call: TRBV29-1; cdr3_nt: TGCAGCGTTGTCCAGGTACAAGAGACCCAGTACTTC; cdr3_aa: CSVVQVQETQYF
d_call: NA; j_call: TRBJ2-3; clone_size: many; v_call: TRBV7-2; cdr3_nt: TGTGCCAGCAGCTTAAATGGAATCACAGATACGCAGTATTTT; cdr3_aa: CASSLNGITDTQYF
d_call: TRBD2; j_call: TRBJ2-3; clone_size: many; v_call: TRBV6-2/TRBV6-3; cdr3_nt: TGTGCCAGCAGTTATTCGGCTAGCGGGGGCACAGATACGCAGTATTTT; cdr3_aa: CASSYSASGGTDTQYF
d_call: NA; j_call: TRBJ1-1; clone_size: many; v_call: TRBV7-6; cdr3_nt: TGTGCCAGCAGCTTAGGGCCGTTATTTGAAGCTTTCTTT; cdr3_aa: CASSLGPLFEAFF
d_call: TRBD1; j_call: TRBJ2-7; clone_size: many; v_call: TRBV7-9; cdr3_nt: TGTGCCAGCAGCTCCGGGACAGGGAGATACGAGCAGTACTTC; cdr3_aa: CASSSGTGRYEQYF
d_call: TRBD2; j_call: TRBJ2-1; clone_size: many; v_call: TRBV13; cdr3_nt: TGTGCCAGCAGCTTTAAGCGGGGGACTTTCCACAATGAGCAGTTCTTC; cdr3_aa: CASSFKRGTFHNEQFF
d_call: NA; j_call: TRBJ2-3; clone_size: many; v_call: TRBV20-1; cdr3_nt: TGCAGTGCTAGTCCGAGCGGAACTTCCACAGATACGCAGTATTTT; cdr3_aa: CSASPSGTSTDTQYF
d_call: NA; j_call: TRBJ2-7; clone_size: many; v_call: TRBV15; cdr3_nt: TGTGCCACCAGCAGAGGGAGGAGGGAGGACTACGAGCAGTACTTC; cdr3_aa: CATSRGRREDYEQYF
d_call: NA; j_call: TRBJ1-2; clone_size: many; v_call: TRBV5-1; cdr3_nt: TGCGCCAGCAGCTTGGATAGGGAAACTAACTATGGCTACACCTTC; cdr3_aa: CASSLDRETNYGYTF
d_call: NA; j_call: TRBJ2-7; clone_size: many; v_call: TRBV9; cdr3_nt: TGTGCCAGCAGCGTATCGACAGGTATAACCTACGAGCAGTACTTC; cdr3_aa: CASSVSTGITYEQYF
d_call: TRBD1; j_call: TRBJ1-2; clone_size: many; v_call: TRBV5-1; cdr3_nt: TGCGCCAGCAGCTGGACAGGGCAGGACTATGGCTACACCTTC; cdr3_aa: CASSWTGQDYGYTF
d_call: NA; j_call: TRBJ1-1; clone_size: many; v_call: TRBV7-2; cdr3_nt: TGTGCCAGCAGCGAGCCGGGGTGGAACACTGAAGCTTTCTTT; cdr3_aa: CASSEPGWNTEAFF